Detailed here is one T cell receptor beta chain. Its antigen is still unknown. Assay used: immunoSEQ multiplex PCR; TCRdb lists only in-frame clones, some missing. The repertoire holds 250,000 to 300,000 clones, with 90% as singletons. Donors came from a validation cohort of approximately 110 subjects, distinct from the first 666-subject cohort. The data were taken from a study of cytomegalovirus exposure and HLA in healthy donors. Study summary: The 120 validation repertoires used the same platform as the approximately 620 first-cohort repertoires (as reported by a later analysis). Overall study results and limits: Most TCRs appeared rarely, but some public TCRs recurred in many donors. The finding came from a later analysis; first-cohort TCR clusters tended to co-occur in the 95 to 150 validation repertoires.

This CDR3 spans 13 amino acids. Trimming removed 4 bases at V and 0 bases at J, with 6 bases between. CDR1 and CDR2 (germline): MNHEY, SVGAGI. Source material: PBMCs. The receptor's source is a young woman in good health and CMV-seronegative. The V gene is TRBV6-5, the J gene TRBJ1-1; D remains unclear. The CDR3 nucleotides read TGTGCCAGCAGTTTCACAGTGAACACTGAAGCTTTCTTT. It translates to CASSFTVNTEAFF.